In its sample, the clone carrying this TCR beta chain was seen a few times. Antigen: not known. This CDR3 contains 15 residues. This sample is part of a study of blood T cells in healthy people across ages. General study findings and limits: The diversity estimates, figures obtained from one million T cells, were considered underestimates.

Together with a sample-barcoded 5' primer, a J-beta primer mix was included in a second PCR lasting about 7 to 11 cycles. TCRdb itself ran the 5' RACE reads through MiXCR, one entry per CDR3 protein. This sample has more than 1,000,000 distinct CDR3 sequences, with 20% to 25% found just once. These same data were also listed under a study on T cells of mothers and their children. That paper adds: Nine systemically healthy Caucasian donors: three mothers, six children.

V is TRBV12-3 or TRBV12-4 and J is TRBJ2-5, with 9 bases fitting TRBD1. The DNA matches TRBJ2-7 better at its end, which makes the J call doubtful. Sequencing input: blood. The clonotype originates from a girl aged 2 to 9 in good health. The CDR3 protein is CASSIRTGVFYEQYF. DNA for the CDR3: TGTGCCAGCAGTATTAGGACAGGGGTATTCTACGAGCAGTACTTC.